Listed below are T cell receptor beta chains from one sample, sequenced in a study of T cells after yellow fever vaccination. TCRdb fed the 5' RACE reads into MiXCR, producing one record per CDR3 protein. Of some 160,000 distinct CDR3 sequences detected, about 7% appear once; the ten largest clones hold roughly 2.5%. The sequenced sample was CD4+ T cells sorted from PBMCs, obtained 4 to 5 days after the first yellow fever vaccination. These TCRs come from a man between 18 and 29 years old who received the YFV17D yellow fever vaccine. CDR3s include the opening cysteine and the closing phenylalanine or tryptophan. The D gene is left open where the match is weak. Clone size appears in some rows only: once, few, many, or a class for an expanded clone.

v_call	cdr3_length	d_call	clone_size	j_call	cdr3_nt	cdr3_aa
TRBV5-6	18	.	many	TRBJ2-1	TGTGCCAGCAGCTTTCCAGGAGGCTTCGCCTCCCCCTACAATGAGCAGTTCTTC	CASSFPGGFASPYNEQFF
TRBV12-3/TRBV12-4	14	.	.	TRBJ1-3	TGTGCCAGCAGTTTAAGGGAGACTGGAAACACCATATATTTT	CASSLRETGNTIYF
TRBV5-1	14	.	many	TRBJ2-7	TGCGCCAGCAGCTTGGCAGGGGACTCCTACGAGCAGTACTTC	CASSLAGDSYEQYF
TRBV18	12	.	few	TRBJ1-1	TGTGCCAGCTCACCCGAGGGCACTGAAGCTTTCTTT	CASSPEGTEAFF
TRBV5-1	14	.	few	TRBJ2-5	TGCGCCAGCAGCCCGCGACTAGGCGGAGAGACCCAGTACTTC	CASSPRLGGETQYF
TRBV5-1	15	.	many	TRBJ2-2	TGCGCCAGCAGCTTGGACTCCATTACTGGTGGGGAGCTGTTTTTT	CASSLDSITGGELFF
TRBV5-4	15	.	few	TRBJ2-3	TGTGCCAGCAGCTTACCGGGGTTGGGAACAGATACGCAGTATTTT	CASSLPGLGTDTQYF
TRBV29-1	14	TRBD1	many	TRBJ2-2	TGCAGCGTTCGGGACAGGCTTAACACCGGGGAGCTGTTTTTT	CSVRDRLNTGELFF
TRBV12-3/TRBV12-4	11	.	many	TRBJ2-1	TGTGCCAGCAGTATATCCAACCACCGGTTCTTC	CASSISNHRFF
TRBV5-4	15	.	many	TRBJ2-3	TGTGCCAGCAGCTTGGGGCCTTCCAAGACAGATACGCAGTATTTT	CASSLGPSKTDTQYF
TRBV20-1	15	.	.	TRBJ2-1	TGCAGTGCTAGAGATGGGGGGAGGTACTCCAATGAGCAGTTCTTC	CSARDGGRYSNEQFF
TRBV18	14	.	many	TRBJ2-2	TGTGCCAGCTCACCGGACAGGAACACCGGGGAGCTGTTTTTT	CASSPDRNTGELFF
TRBV12-3/TRBV12-4	15	TRBD1	.	TRBJ2-1	TGTGCCAGCAGTATCCGACAGGGGGCAGGCGATGAGCAGTTCTTC	CASSIRQGAGDEQFF
TRBV7-2	15	.	many	TRBJ2-3	TGTGCCAGCAGCTTAGGGTGGGGCGTATCAGATACGCAGTATTTT	CASSLGWGVSDTQYF
TRBV6-2/TRBV6-3	17	.	many	TRBJ1-2	TGTGCCAGCAGTTACTCCCAACTACAGCTCTACCTCTATGGCTACACCTTC	CASSYSQLQLYLYGYTF
TRBV4-3	13	.	many	TRBJ1-5	TGCGCCAGCAGCCAAGATAACAGTCAGCCCCAGCATTTT	CASSQDNSQPQHF
TRBV4-2	19	TRBD2	.	TRBJ2-3	TGTGCCAGCAGCCCCCTTCCGGGACTAGCGGGGGGGCCCCCAGATACGCAGTATTTT	CASSPLPGLAGGPPDTQYF
TRBV12-3/TRBV12-4	14	.	.	TRBJ2-1	TGTGCCACCTTACGAAACGGGGCCTACAATGAGCAGTTCTTC	CATLRNGAYNEQFF
TRBV5-1	14	.	many	TRBJ2-5	TGCGCCAGCAGTCGAGGGGCCGGTGAGGAGACCCAGTACTTC	CASSRGAGEETQYF
TRBV5-1	16	TRBD2	many	TRBJ2-3	TGCGCCAGCAGCACGCTCCTAGCGGGACCCACAGATACGCAGTATTTT	CASSTLLAGPTDTQYF
TRBV5-1	15	.	many	TRBJ2-2	TGCGCCAGCAGCTTTATACAGGGTAACACCGGGGAGCTGTTTTTT	CASSFIQGNTGELFF
TRBV7-9	15	.	many	TRBJ2-1	TGTGCCAGCAGCCCAACCGGGACCTCCGGGGGTGAGCAGTTCTTC	CASSPTGTSGGEQFF
TRBV12-3/TRBV12-4	14	.	.	TRBJ1-1	TGTGCCAGCAGTCCCCAGGGCACGAACACTGAAGCTTTCTTT	CASSPQGTNTEAFF
TRBV7-2	14	TRBD1	.	TRBJ1-2	TGTGCCAGCAGCTTCAACAGGGGAGAGTATGGCTACACCTTC	CASSFNRGEYGYTF